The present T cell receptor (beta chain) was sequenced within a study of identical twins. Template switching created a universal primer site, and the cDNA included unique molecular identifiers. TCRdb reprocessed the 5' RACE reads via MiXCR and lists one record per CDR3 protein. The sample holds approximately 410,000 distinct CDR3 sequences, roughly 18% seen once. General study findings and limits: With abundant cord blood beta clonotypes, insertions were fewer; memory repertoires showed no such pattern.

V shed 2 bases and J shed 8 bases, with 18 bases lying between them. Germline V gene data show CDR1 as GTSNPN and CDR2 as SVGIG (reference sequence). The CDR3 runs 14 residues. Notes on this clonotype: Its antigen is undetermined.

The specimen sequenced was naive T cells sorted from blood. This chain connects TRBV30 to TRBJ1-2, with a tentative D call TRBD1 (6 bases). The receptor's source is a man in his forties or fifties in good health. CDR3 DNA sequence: TGTGCCTGGAGTCCTGGGGGGCAGTACTCAGGCTACACCTTC. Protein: CAWSPGGQYSGYTF.